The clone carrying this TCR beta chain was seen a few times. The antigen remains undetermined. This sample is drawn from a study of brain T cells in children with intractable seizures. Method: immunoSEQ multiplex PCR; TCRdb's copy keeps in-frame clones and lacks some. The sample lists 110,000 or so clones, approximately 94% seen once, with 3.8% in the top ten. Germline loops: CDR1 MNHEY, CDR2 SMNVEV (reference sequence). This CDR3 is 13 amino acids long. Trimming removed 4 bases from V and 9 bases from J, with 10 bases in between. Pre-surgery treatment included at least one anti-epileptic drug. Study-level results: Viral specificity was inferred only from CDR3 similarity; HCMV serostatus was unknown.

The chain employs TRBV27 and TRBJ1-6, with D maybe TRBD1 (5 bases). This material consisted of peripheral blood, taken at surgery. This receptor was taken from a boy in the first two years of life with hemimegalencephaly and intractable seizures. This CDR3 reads CASSWAGVSPLHF. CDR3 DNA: TGTGCCAGCAGTTGGGCGGGGGTTTCACCCCTCCACTTT.